A single sample is the source of the 4 T cell receptor beta chains below, sequenced in a study of cytomegalovirus exposure and HLA in healthy donors. The PCR made use of 60 Vbeta and 13 Jbeta primers. Repertoires were generated with immunoSEQ multiplex PCR, while TCRdb's copy carries only in-frame clones and drops some. The sample lists some 180,000 clones, about three quarters occurring once. The specimen sequenced was PBMCs. All receptors derive from a man aged 18 to 29 in good health and CMV-seronegative.

The rearrangement joins TRBV29-1 to TRBJ2-1, with D possibly TRBD2 on 6 matching bases. Germline V gene sequence: CDR1 SQVTM, CDR2 ANQGSEA. The CDR3 sequence is 14 residues long. V gave up 4 bases and J gave up 5 bases, with 15 bases separating them. The CDR3 region has the DNA TGCAGCGTTGTCCTGGCGGGAACTAACAATGAGCAGTTCTTC. It specifies CSVVLAGTNNEQFF.

The V call is TRBV4-1, the J call TRBJ2-2; 10 bases match TRBD1. Trimming took 1 base from V and 6 from J; bases not matched to a gene: 5. Germline V gene sequence: CDR1 MGHRA, CDR2 YSYEKL. This CDR3 is built from 16 residues. CDR3 loop: CASSQVGTGVSGELFF. Written as DNA, the CDR3 is TGCGCCAGCAGCCAAGTGGGGACAGGGGTCTCCGGGGAGCTGTTTTTT.

V gene TRBV29-1 combines with J gene TRBJ1-2; no reliable D call. V was shortened by 6 bases and J by 8 bases, with 19 bases between the two germline ends. The V gene's germline CDR1 is SQVTM and CDR2 ANQGSEA. The CDR3 is 13 residues long. CDR3 bases: TGCAGCGTCGCCCCCCGGCACAGTATCGGCTACACCTTC. This encodes CSVAPRHSIGYTF.

The V call is TRBV6-5, the J call TRBJ2-5; 9 bases agree with TRBD1. This CDR3 comprises 14 residues. Germline V CDR1 and CDR2: MNHEY, SVGAGI. Trimming at V came to 7 bases and at J to 5 bases, leaving 8 bases not matched to a gene. CDR3 coding DNA: TGTGCCAGCAACCCGGGACAGGGCCGGGAGACCCAGTACTTC. Protein sequence: CASNPGQGRETQYF.